The entry that follows covers one T cell receptor beta chain sequence. As yet, its antigen is unknown. PBMCs yielded sorted CD4+ and CD8+ T cells. Sequencing templates came from extracted RNA that was reverse transcribed into cDNA. Assay used: immunoSEQ multiplex PCR; TCRdb lists only in-frame clones, some missing. Among 90,000 to 100,000 clones listed, 41% were seen once. The data derive from a study of CD8+ T cells in alopecia areata. About the research overall: People stayed on tofacitinib for 6 to 18 months, then stopped the drug for 6 months. Study conclusions and caveats: Higher clonality than in normal scalp was seen in lesional scalp, especially alopecia totalis/universalis.

V was pared by 0 bases and J by 1 base, with 14 bases between. In germline, CDR1 is SGHRS, CDR2 YFSETQ. The CDR3 runs 16 residues. The chain joins TRBV5-1 to TRBJ2-7; D not certain. Input material: CD4+ T cells sorted from blood. The receptor was derived from a human donor with alopecia areata. As DNA, the CDR3 is TGCGCCAGCAGCTTGGCCATGGGCGATGGGTCCTACGAGCAGTACTTC. Protein sequence: CASSLAMGDGSYEQYF.